These T cell receptor beta chains were read from a single sample in a study of blood T cell repertoires in COVID-19. The table came from immunoSEQ multiplex PCR; TCRdb's copy has only in-frame clones and leaves some out. The data show about 300,000 clones, around 92% seen once. The specimen sequenced was PBMCs or T cells enriched from blood (not recorded which). Receptor source: a woman between 45 and 60 years old who had been exposed to COVID-19. Each CDR3 is given with its conserved first and last residue. A D gene is named only where the DNA matches it firmly. Clone size appears in some rows only: once, few, many, or a class for an expanded clone.

clone size	D gene	J gene	V gene	CDR3 protein	CDR3 DNA
.	TRBD2	TRBJ2-2	TRBV4-1	CASSPLAGEVTGELFF	TGCGCCAGCAGCCCCCTCGCGGGGGAAGTGACCGGGGAGCTGTTTTTT
.	TRBD1	TRBJ2-1	TRBV6-2/TRBV6-3	CASTPDRDNEQFF	TGTGCCAGCACCCCGGACAGGGACAATGAGCAGTTCTTC
few	.	TRBJ2-1	TRBV10-3	CAISDGHNYNEQFF	TGTGCCATCAGTGATGGGCATAACTACAATGAGCAGTTCTTC
.	TRBD1	TRBJ1-1	TRBV5-1	CASSLGSGGFTEAFF	TGCGCCAGCAGCTTGGGATCAGGGGGATTTACTGAAGCTTTCTTT
.	TRBD1	TRBJ1-2	TRBV15	CATSRDRGHSYGYTF	TGTGCCACCAGCAGAGATAGGGGGCATTCCTATGGCTACACCTTC
.	TRBD1	TRBJ2-7	TRBV30	CAWSRGQAYHEQYF	TGTGCCTGGAGTAGGGGACAGGCCTACCACGAGCAGTACTTC
.	TRBD1	TRBJ1-1	TRBV6-5	CASSIGTVTSTEAFF	TGTGCCAGCAGTATCGGGACAGTGACGAGCACTGAAGCTTTCTTT
.	.	TRBJ2-1	TRBV25-1	CASSAWGVAYNEQFF	TGTGCCAGCAGTGCTTGGGGGGTAGCGTACAATGAGCAGTTCTTC
.	.	TRBJ1-3	TRBV19	CASWRPSSGNTIYF	TGTGCCAGTTGGCGGCCAAGCTCTGGAAACACCATATATTTT
.	.	TRBJ2-3	TRBV5-1	CASSYGLADTQYF	TGCGCCAGCAGTTACGGACTGGCAGATACGCAGTATTTT
.	.	TRBJ1-2	TRBV19	CASSTPPQGPSNYGYTF	TGTGCCAGTAGTACCCCCCCACAGGGACCTTCTAACTATGGCTACACCTTC
.	.	TRBJ1-2	TRBV11-2	CASSTTGYGYTF	TGTGCCAGCAGCACAACAGGGTATGGCTACACCTTC
.	.	TRBJ2-3	TRBV11-3	CASSFSGEGDTQYF	TGTGCCAGCAGCTTTTCAGGGGAAGGAGATACGCAGTATTTT
few	TRBD1	TRBJ1-3	TRBV28	CATYITGGGNTIYF	TGTGCCACATACATCACAGGGGGCGGAAACACCATATATTTT
.	TRBD2	TRBJ2-3	TRBV5-6	CASSRGTSGGPHTQYF	TGTGCCAGCAGCCGAGGGACTAGCGGGGGTCCGCATACGCAGTATTTT
once	.	TRBJ1-4	TRBV15	CATSPSRVSNEKLFF	TGTGCCACCAGCCCGTCCCGGGTCTCTAATGAAAAACTGTTTTTT
.	TRBD1	TRBJ2-7	TRBV5-5	CASSYSPAGGSYEQYF	TGTGCCAGCAGCTACTCTCCGGCAGGGGGCTCCTACGAGCAGTACTTC
.	TRBD2	TRBJ2-1	TRBV7-2	CASSPGLAGNEQFF	TGTGCCAGCAGCCCCGGACTAGCGGGTAATGAGCAGTTCTTC
.	TRBD1	TRBJ1-5	TRBV19	CASSQPGDRQQPQHF	TGTGCCAGTAGTCAGCCGGGGGACAGGCAGCAGCCCCAGCATTTT
.	TRBD1	TRBJ2-3	TRBV5-4	CASSGITGGTSTDTQYF	TGTGCCAGCAGCGGGATAACAGGGGGAACTAGCACAGATACGCAGTATTTT
.	TRBD1	TRBJ1-5	TRBV2	CASSEAGGQLNRPQHF	TGTGCCAGCAGTGAAGCTGGGGGACAGCTAAATCGGCCCCAGCATTTT
.	TRBD1	TRBJ2-3	TRBV6-1	CASSDRQGRADTQYF	TGTGCCAGCAGTGACCGACAGGGGCGGGCAGATACGCAGTATTTT
.	.	TRBJ2-3	TRBV5-6	CASSLVPGSPTDTQYF	TGTGCCAGCAGCTTGGTCCCAGGCAGTCCGACAGATACGCAGTATTTT
.	.	TRBJ2-1	TRBV7-9	CASSFPDYNEQFF	TGTGCCAGCAGCTTCCCAGATTACAATGAGCAGTTCTTC
.	TRBD2	TRBJ2-1	TRBV6-4	CASSPGTSGPNEQFF	TGTGCCAGCAGTCCCGGGACTAGCGGCCCTAATGAGCAGTTCTTC
.	.	TRBJ2-3	TRBV7-2	CASSPRGGDTQYF	TGTGCCAGCAGCCCCCGGGGTGGGGATACGCAGTATTTT
.	.	TRBJ2-5	TRBV5-1	CASSLVGGQETQYF	TGCGCCAGCAGCTTGGTCGGGGGCCAAGAGACCCAGTACTTC
.	TRBD1	TRBJ2-3	TRBV19	CASSLRGPGTDTQYF	TGTGCCAGTAGTCTTAGGGGGCCGGGCACAGATACGCAGTATTTT
.	.	TRBJ1-4	TRBV2	CASTFRGTNEKLFF	TGTGCCAGCACTTTTAGGGGGACTAATGAAAAACTGTTTTTT
.	TRBD2	TRBJ2-2	TRBV18	CASSPSGLAGNTGELFF	TGTGCCAGCTCACCATCTGGGCTAGCGGGGAACACCGGGGAGCTGTTTTTT
.	TRBD1	TRBJ1-3	TRBV6-5	CASTEQGSSGNTIYF	TGTGCCAGCACCGAACAGGGGAGTTCAGGAAACACCATATATTTT
once	.	TRBJ2-3	TRBV3-1/TRBV3-2	CASSRVYSTDTQYF	TGTGCCAGCAGCCGAGTCTATAGCACAGATACGCAGTATTTT
once	TRBD1	TRBJ1-6	TRBV5-1	CASSLAQGASSYNSPLHF	TGCGCCAGCAGCTTGGCCCAGGGGGCCAGCTCCTATAATTCACCCCTCCACTTT
.	.	TRBJ1-4	TRBV7-9	CASSFNVVTGTQGEKLFF	TGTGCCAGCAGCTTCAACGTAGTTACCGGGACACAAGGGGAAAAACTGTTTTTT
.	TRBD1	TRBJ2-1	TRBV19	CASSIVDRGYNEQFF	TGTGCCAGTAGTATTGTGGACAGGGGCTACAATGAGCAGTTCTTC
.	TRBD1	TRBJ1-2	TRBV29-1	CSVEGGTGVGYGYTF	TGCAGCGTTGAAGGGGGGACAGGGGTGGGCTATGGCTACACCTTC
.	.	TRBJ1-2	TRBV5-1	CASSLEPTRGYTF	TGCGCCAGCAGCTTGGAACCAACCCGGGGCTACACCTTC
.	.	TRBJ2-1	TRBV7-9	CASSLAFSGNEQFF	TGTGCCAGCAGCTTAGCATTTTCGGGAAATGAGCAGTTCTTC
.	TRBD1	TRBJ2-7	TRBV28	CASREQGAFSYEQYF	TGTGCCAGCAGGGAACAGGGGGCTTTCTCCTACGAGCAGTACTTC
.	TRBD1	TRBJ1-3	TRBV18	CASSITGTGPLGDTIYF	TGTGCCAGCTCAATCACCGGGACAGGACCTCTGGGGGACACCATATATTTT
.	.	TRBJ2-7	TRBV27	CASSWAATYEQYF	TGTGCCAGCAGTTGGGCTGCTACCTACGAGCAGTACTTC
.	.	TRBJ1-1	TRBV28	CASSPDTEAFF	TGTGCCAGCAGCCCGGACACTGAAGCTTTCTTT